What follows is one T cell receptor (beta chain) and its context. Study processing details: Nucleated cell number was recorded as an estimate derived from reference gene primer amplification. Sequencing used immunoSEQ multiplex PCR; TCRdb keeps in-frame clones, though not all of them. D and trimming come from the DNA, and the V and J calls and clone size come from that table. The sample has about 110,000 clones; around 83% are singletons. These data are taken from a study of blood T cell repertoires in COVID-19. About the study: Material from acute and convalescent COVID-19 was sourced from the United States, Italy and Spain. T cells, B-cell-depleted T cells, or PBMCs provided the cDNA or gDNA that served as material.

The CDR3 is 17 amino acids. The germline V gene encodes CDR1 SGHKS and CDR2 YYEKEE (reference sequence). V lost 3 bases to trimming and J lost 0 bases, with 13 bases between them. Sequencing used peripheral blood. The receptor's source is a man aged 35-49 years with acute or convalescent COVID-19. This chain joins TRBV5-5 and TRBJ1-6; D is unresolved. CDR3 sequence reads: CASSSSLLSSYNSPLHF. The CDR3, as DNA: TGTGCCAGCAGCTCGTCACTCCTGAGCTCCTATAATTCACCCCTCCACTTT. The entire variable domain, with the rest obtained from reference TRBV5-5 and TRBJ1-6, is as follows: DAGVTQSPTHLIKTRGQQVTLRCSPISGHKSVSWYQQVLGQGPQFIFQYYEKEERGRGNFPDRFSARQFPNYSSELNVNALLLGDSALYLCASSSSLLSSYNSPLHFGNGTRLTVT.